Listed here are 3 T cell receptor beta chains from one sample, sequenced in a study of cytomegalovirus exposure and HLA in healthy donors. Amplification used 60 Vbeta primers and 13 Jbeta primers. TCRdb keeps only in-frame clones here, not all; method: immunoSEQ multiplex PCR. The sample shows about 95,000 clones, 77% of them seen only once. What was sequenced was PBMCs. All receptors derive from a woman in her 40s in good health and CMV-seronegative.

V is TRBV2 and J is TRBJ1-1; 7 nucleotides agree with TRBD1. The CDR3 is 12 residues long. The germline CDR1 and CDR2 sequences are SNHLY and FYNNEI. Trimming removed 4 bases from V and 11 bases from J; junction bases left unmatched: 7. CDR3 loop: CASSGDSMEAFF. The CDR3 DNA is TGTGCCAGCAGTGGGGACAGCATGGAGGCTTTCTTT.

This clone was seen only a few times. This chain uses TRBV5-6 with TRBJ2-3, with 10 bases lining up with TRBD1. Germline CDR1 and CDR2: SGHDT and YYEEEE. The CDR3 extends over 15 amino acids. The trim removed 4 bases at V and 5 bases at J, leaving 7 bases unmatched. CDR3 DNA: TGTGCCAGCAGCCGCCGGGACAGGGGTGGAGATACGCAGTATTTT. Protein sequence: CASSRRDRGGDTQYF.

This clone was counted once. V gene TRBV2 combines with J gene TRBJ2-1, with D tentatively TRBD2 (5 bases). In germline, CDR1 is SNHLY, CDR2 FYNNEI. The CDR3 runs to 15 residues. V lost 3 bases and J 2 bases, leaving 11 bases between the germline ends. CDR3 in amino acids: CASSEGGQTYNEQFF. CDR3 DNA sequence: TGTGCCAGCAGTGAGGGCGGGCAGACCTACAATGAGCAGTTCTTC. Drawing the rest from reference TRBV2 and TRBJ2-1, the complete variable domain is EPEVTQTPSHQVTQMGQEVILRCVPISNHLYFYWYRQILGQKVEFLVSFYNNEISEKSEIFDDQFSVERPDGSNFTLKIRSTKLEDSAMYFCASSEGGQTYNEQFFGPGTRLTVL.